The 31 T cell receptor beta chains presented below share a single source sample, sequenced in a study of identical twins. Each CDR3 protein gets one entry after TCRdb re-called the 5' RACE reads with MiXCR. The profile shows about 690,000 distinct CDR3 sequences, 5.5% to 6.5% of them singletons. The material sequenced was naive T cells sorted from blood. Source of these receptors: a man between 18 and 35 years old in good health.

This clonotype was detected only a few times. This chain uses TRBV4-2 with TRBJ2-7; D may be TRBD2 (6 bases). There are 15 residues in the CDR3. V lost 5 bases and J lost 2, with 16 bases in between. Germline V CDR1 and CDR2: LGHNA, YNFKEQ. The CDR3 DNA reads TGTGCCAGCAGCTCCTTAGCGGCCGGGGCCTACGAGCAGTACTTC. Translated: CASSSLAAGAYEQYF.

The sample holds a few counts of this clonotype. The V and J genes are TRBV14 and TRBJ2-1; no definite D call. CDR1 and CDR2 (germline): SGHDN, FVKESK. Trimming took off 1 base at V and 7 bases at J, with 5 bases between the two ends. CDR3 length: 12 residues. CDR3 in DNA: TGTGCCAGCAGCCAAGTACCAAATGAGCAGTTCTTC. This codes for CASSQVPNEQFF.

This clonotype was detected a few times. The chain couples TRBV6-2 or TRBV6-3 to TRBJ2-5; maybe TRBD2 (6 bases). Germline lookup yields CDR1 MNHEY and CDR2 SVGEGT. This CDR3 is built from 16 residues. V lost 2 bases to trimming and J lost 5 bases, with 18 bases between them. The CDR3 loop is CASSYRNGGDGETQYF. The CDR3 bases are TGTGCCAGCAGTTACCGAAACGGCGGGGACGGGGAGACCCAGTACTTC.

V gene TRBV20-1 combines with J gene TRBJ2-5, with D unclear. CDR1 and CDR2 (germline): DFQATT, SNEGSKA (reference sequence). V shed 7 bases and J shed 5 bases, with 8 bases lying between them. The CDR3 length is 10 residues. The CDR3 DNA sequence: TGCAGTGACGTTCGGGAGACCCAGTACTTC. Its translation: CSDVRETQYF.

This clonotype was counted a few times. The V gene is TRBV6-1, the J gene TRBJ2-6; D not resolved. The CDR3 extends over 15 amino acids. Germline assignment: CDR1 MNHNS and CDR2 SASEGT. The germline V and J ends were trimmed by 5 bases and 0 bases, with 8 bases remaining between them. CDR3 nucleotides: TGTGCCAGCAGTACACGGAACTCTGGGGCCAACGTCCTGACTTTC. It specifies CASSTRNSGANVLTF.

Notes on this clonotype: This sequence may be a read error, since a much larger clone differs from it by one base. The rearrangement uses TRBV24-1 and TRBJ2-5; D may be TRBD2 (6 bases). Germline V gives CDR1 KGHDR, CDR2 SFDVKD. Trimming removed 7 bases from V and 3 bases from J, with 11 bases in between. The CDR3 length is 13 residues. The CDR3 spells CATSVTGEETQYF. The CDR3 DNA follows: TGTGCCACCAGCGTAACGGGGGAAGAGACCCAGTACTTC.

The rearrangement links TRBV18 to TRBJ2-3, with D unresolved. Germline CDR1 reads KGHSH; CDR2 reads LQKENI. V was shortened by 2 bases and J by 6 bases, with 15 bases between the two germline ends. CDR3 length: 15 amino acids. In DNA form, the CDR3 reads TGTGCCAGCTCACCAAGATCCGAACGGACGGATACGCAGTATTTT. Translated, it gives CASSPRSERTDTQYF. Full variable domain (outside the CDR3, taken from reference TRBV18 and TRBJ2-3): NAGVMQNPRHLVRRRGQEARLRCSPMKGHSHVYWYRQLPEEGLKFMVYLQKENIIDESGMPKERFSAEFPKEGPSILRIQQVVRGDSAAYFCASSPRSERTDTQYFGPGTRLTVL.

This clonotype was seen many times. V usage is TRBV12-3 or TRBV12-4 and J usage is TRBJ1-1; D call uncertain. V lost 5 bases and J 1 base, leaving 17 bases between the germline ends. The CDR3 has 16 amino acids. Written as DNA, the CDR3 is TGTGCCAGCAGTCCATTTGTCACCCTGAAGAACACTGAAGCTTTCTTT. Protein: CASSPFVTLKNTEAFF.

V gene TRBV6-4 combines with J gene TRBJ1-2, with TRBD1 identical over 9 bases. Losses at the gene ends were 6 bases for V and 9 bases for J; bases not matched to a gene: 8. The germline gives CDR1 MRHNA, CDR2 SNTAGT. This CDR3 contains 13 residues. CDR3: CASRGQGRISYTF. CDR3 sequence (DNA): TGTGCCAGCAGAGGACAGGGGAGGATTAGCTACACCTTC.

This clonotype was counted at least ten times. This chain joins TRBV2 and TRBJ1-5; the D is unclear. This CDR3 region has 15 residues. V lost 0 bases and J lost 3, with 9 bases in between. CDR1 is SNHLY and CDR2 is FYNNEI in the germline V gene. The DNA of the CDR3 is TGTGCCAGCAGTGAAGCGTCTGCTTCCAATCAGCCCCAGCATTTT. Protein sequence: CASSEASASNQPQHF.

Only a few counts were recorded for this clonotype. The chain joins TRBV4-1 to TRBJ2-1; weak D call: TRBD2 (5 bases). CDR1 is MGHRA, CDR2 YSYEKL, per germline. Trimming pared 1 base from V and 8 bases from J, leaving 21 bases between. CDR3 length: 17 amino acids. CDR3 DNA: TGCGCCAGCAGCCAAGTCAATTGGGGTACACCGCGGGATGAGCAGTTCTTC. Its translation: CASSQVNWGTPRDEQFF.

This clonotype has a handful of counts. V and J are TRBV9 and TRBJ2-7; perhaps D is TRBD1 or TRBD2 (5 bases each). Germline V CDR1 and CDR2: SGDLS, YYNGEE. The CDR3 is 14 residues long. V lost 2 bases to trimming and J lost 4 bases, with 13 bases between them. Here the CDR3 reads CASSVGGLEYEQYF. The CDR3 DNA is TGTGCCAGCAGCGTTGGGGGTCTCGAGTACGAGCAGTACTTC.

The chain combines TRBV18 with TRBJ1-4, with 9 bases that match TRBD1. V lost 6 bases to trimming and J lost 10 bases; unmatched junction nucleotides: 6. The CDR3 loop spans 13 amino acids. CDR1 is KGHSH and CDR2 is LQKENI in the germline V gene. The CDR3 DNA reads TGTGCCAGCTCGCCTACAGGGGGCGGAAAACTGTTTTTT. This gives the protein CASSPTGGGKLFF.

V and J are TRBV18 and TRBJ2-1, with TRBD2 matching over 7 bases. The CDR3 runs 16 residues. CDR1 and CDR2 (germline): KGHSH, LQKENI. Losses at the gene ends were 2 bases for V and 8 bases for J; bases not matched to a gene: 12. The CDR3 coding sequence is TGTGCCAGCTCACCAACGACCCCGGGGAGCGGGGATGAGCAGTTCTTC. It yields the protein CASSPTTPGSGDEQFF. The variable domain in full, completed from reference TRBV18 and TRBJ2-1, reads NAGVMQNPRHLVRRRGQEARLRCSPMKGHSHVYWYRQLPEEGLKFMVYLQKENIIDESGMPKERFSAEFPKEGPSILRIQQVVRGDSAAYFCASSPTTPGSGDEQFFGPGTRLTVL.

This clonotype was found many times. The V and J genes are TRBV10-3 and TRBJ2-3, with TRBD2 identical over 10 bases. V was clipped by 11 bases and J by 2 bases; unmatched bases: 4. Germline-derived CDR1 and CDR2 are ENHRY and SYGVKD. This CDR3 spans 13 amino acids. CDR3 sequence reads: CAAGLAVTDTQYF. The CDR3 DNA is TGTGCCGCCGGACTAGCGGTCACAGATACGCAGTATTTT.

Notes on this clonotype: With a much larger clone just one base away, this may be a read error. The chain recombines TRBV24-1 with TRBJ2-1, with a weak D call TRBD1 (6 bases). Germline values: CDR1 KGHDR, CDR2 SFDVKD. The CDR3 extends over 13 amino acids. The DNA of the CDR3 is TGTGCCACCATGGCGGACAGAGTCAATGAGCGGTTCTTC. Translated: CATMADRVNERFF.

This clonotype was recorded at least ten times. The chain is built from TRBV29-1 and TRBJ2-7, with a weak D call TRBD1 (6 bases). The CDR3 covers 13 residues. Germline assignment: CDR1 SQVTM and CDR2 ANQGSEA. Trimming left V 2 bases short and J 7 bases short, with 15 bases between. DNA for the CDR3: TGCAGCGTTGAAAGGGACACCCGAGGGGAGCAGTACTTC. This gives the protein CSVERDTRGEQYF.

This clonotype was detected ten times or more. The chain has TRBV12-3 or TRBV12-4 and TRBJ2-5; 7 positions agree with TRBD1. This CDR3 contains 15 residues. V shed 5 bases and J 1 base; nucleotides not matched to a gene: 7. The CDR3 protein is CASSHPGQSQETQYF. In DNA, the CDR3 is TGTGCCAGCAGTCACCCGGGACAGTCCCAAGAGACCCAGTACTTC.

This clonotype was found many times. This chain connects TRBV24-1 to TRBJ2-2, with D unclear. V lost 2 bases, J lost 5 bases, and 11 bases lay in between. From germline, CDR1 is KGHDR and CDR2 SFDVKD. This CDR3 contains 15 residues. Here the CDR3 DNA reads TGTGCCACCAGTGATTGGCGGTTGGGGACCGGGGAGCTGTTTTTT. Residues: CATSDWRLGTGELFF.

This clonotype has a count of ten or more. The chain links TRBV12-3 or TRBV12-4 to TRBJ2-7; 7 bases fit TRBD1. After removal of 7 bases from V and 2 bases from J, the junction contained 5 bases not matched to a gene. The CDR3 is 13 amino acids. The CDR3 DNA sequence: TGTGCCAGCACCGTAGGGACAGCCTACGAGCAGTACTTC. It encodes CASTVGTAYEQYF.

This clonotype was picked up many times. An end of the junction does not agree with germline; a read error may underlie this. The CDR3 region is CASSFSSGTPVF. CDR3 bases: TGCGCCAGCAGCTTTTCCTCCGGGACACCAGTGTTT. The rearrangement links TRBV5-1 to TRBJ1-4, with D possibly being TRBD1 (6 bases). The CDR3 is 12 amino acids. Germline CDR1 is SGHRS and CDR2 is YFSETQ.

The sample holds many counts of this clonotype. V gene TRBV12-3 or TRBV12-4 combines with J gene TRBJ1-4; 7 nucleotides align to TRBD1. Unmatched junction bases numbered 15, after V lost 8 bases and J lost 6 bases. This CDR3 has 16 residues. The CDR3 here is CASGGQEGAFYEKLFF. In nucleotides, the CDR3 is TGTGCCAGCGGGGGGCAAGAGGGGGCATTCTATGAAAAACTGTTTTTT.

This clonotype was observed many times. This rearrangement joins TRBV9 to TRBJ2-4; the D gene is possibly TRBD2 (6 bases). Germline CDR1 is SGDLS and CDR2 is YYNGEE. The CDR3 totals 15 residues. The V end lost 4 bases, the J end lost 2 bases, and 13 bases lay between the germline ends. Here the CDR3 reads CASSPGGGSKNIQYF. Written as DNA, the CDR3 is TGTGCCAGCAGCCCCGGGGGAGGTTCCAAAAACATTCAGTACTTC.

This clonotype was seen more than once but under ten times. The chain links TRBV3-1 to TRBJ2-7; unclear D gene. V dropped 1 base and J dropped 5 bases, with 15 bases sitting between them. CDR1 and CDR2 (germline): LGHDT, YNNKEL (reference sequence). CDR3 size: 15 residues. The CDR3 DNA reads as TGTGCCAGCAGCCAAGGTCGGCTCTCTGGGAACGAGCAGTACTTC. It translates to CASSQGRLSGNEQYF.

This clonotype was seen a handful of times. This chain joins TRBV20-1 and TRBJ2-2; 10 bases fit TRBD2. Germline CDR1 and CDR2: DFQATT and SNEGSKA (reference sequence). The V gene end was trimmed by 5 bases and the J gene end by 4 bases; junction bases not matched to a gene: 4. The CDR3 is 14 amino acids. This CDR3 is CSAVAGGSTGELFF. The CDR3 DNA reads as TGCAGTGCTGTAGCGGGAGGTAGCACCGGGGAGCTGTTTTTT.

This clonotype was seen at least ten times. The CDR3 spells CSVSTGGPGELFF. The CDR3 bases are TGCAGCGTTTCGACAGGGGGCCCCGGGGAGCTGTTTTTT. The chain couples TRBV29-1 to TRBJ2-2; 10 bases agree with TRBD1. V lost 5 bases and J lost 6; bases outside the gene matches: 3. Germline-derived CDR1 and CDR2 are SQVTM and ANQGSEA. The CDR3 runs 13 residues.

The chain links TRBV28 to TRBJ2-7; 9 positions agree with TRBD1. The CDR3 sequence is 15 residues long. Germline trimming cut 7 bases from V and 7 bases from J; bases unmatched to any gene: 14. CDR1 is MDHEN and CDR2 is SYDVKM in the germline V gene. The CDR3 is CASKPRPGQGVEQYF. In nucleotides, the CDR3 is TGTGCCAGCAAACCTCGGCCGGGACAGGGAGTAGAGCAGTACTTC.

This clonotype was seen a few times. The V call is TRBV20-1, the J call TRBJ1-4; 7 nucleotides align to TRBD1. Germline lookup yields CDR1 DFQATT and CDR2 SNEGSKA (reference sequence). V was clipped by 6 bases and J by 7 bases; unmatched bases: 8. The CDR3 sequence is 13 residues long. The CDR3, as DNA: TGCAGTGCCCGACAGGGTGGTGTTGAAAAACTGTTTTTT. Its protein product is CSARQGGVEKLFF.

The V call is TRBV15, the J call TRBJ2-7; possible D gene TRBD2, 6 bases. Trimming cost V 5 bases and J 1 base, with 15 bases left between them. Germline assignment: CDR1 LNHNV and CDR2 YYDKDF (reference sequence). The CDR3 is 15 residues long. CDR3 loop: CATSLTPGTSYEQYV. The CDR3 bases are TGTGCCACCAGCCTTACACCCGGGACTTCCTACGAGCAGTACGTC.

The sample holds a few counts of this clonotype. The genes are TRBV30 and TRBJ2-1; D is undetermined. The V end lost 3 bases, the J end lost 7 bases, and 16 bases lay between the germline ends. Per the germline V gene, CDR1 is GTSNPN and CDR2 is SVGIG (reference sequence). This CDR3 has 14 residues. CDR3 coding DNA: TGTGCCTGGAGAGCTAGACGCCGATCAAATGAGCAGTTCTTC. It translates to CAWRARRRSNEQFF.

This clonotype was counted a few times. One junction end disagrees with the germline gene, perhaps due to a read error. The genes are TRBV4-3 and TRBJ1-1; D remains ambiguous. Germline CDR1 LGHNA, CDR2 YSLEER. The CDR3 totals 15 residues. The CDR3, as DNA: TGCTCCAGCAGCCAAGATTTGGGGTGGAACACTGAAGCTTTCTTT. Residues: CSSSQDLGWNTEAFF.